Listed below are T cell receptor beta chains from one sample, sequenced in a study of blood T cell repertoires in COVID-19. The method was immunoSEQ multiplex PCR; TCRdb's version includes in-frame clones alone and lacks a portion of them. The table lists almost 95,000 clones, roughly 87% of them singletons. Sequencing used peripheral blood. The receptors come from a woman aged 55-70 years with COVID-19, enrolled during active disease. CDR3s include the opening cysteine and the closing phenylalanine or tryptophan. The D gene is left open where the match is weak. The size entry is marked missing in some rows and otherwise reads once, few, many or a size class.

abundance	v_gene	j_gene	d_gene	CDR3nt	CDR3aa
-	TRBV2	TRBJ2-1	TRBD2	TGTGCCAGCAGGGAGACTAGCGGGGGTGACAATGAGCAGTTCTTC	CASRETSGGDNEQFF
-	TRBV9	TRBJ2-3	-	TGTGCCAGCAGCGTAGATCGGGGAATCACAGATACGCAGTATTTT	CASSVDRGITDTQYF
-	TRBV6-5	TRBJ1-2	-	TGTGCCAGCAGTTACTCTGCGGGGCCGATAAACTATGGCTACACCTTC	CASSYSAGPINYGYTF
-	TRBV6-6	TRBJ2-5	TRBD2	TGTGCCAGCAGTTGGGTGGGGGGGAAAGAGACCCAGTACTTC	CASSWVGGKETQYF
-	TRBV29-1	TRBJ1-5	TRBD1	TGCAGCGTTGGACAGGGGCCAAATCAGCCCCAGCATTTT	CSVGQGPNQPQHF
-	TRBV7-2	TRBJ1-2	-	TGTGCCAGCAGCCCCGGCGGTACAGGGTTATCGAAAGGCTACACCTTC	CASSPGGTGLSKGYTF
-	TRBV7-9	TRBJ1-2	TRBD1	TGTGCCAGCAGCACCCGGCAGGGGGCCTATGGCTACACCTTC	CASSTRQGAYGYTF
-	TRBV11-2	TRBJ1-4	TRBD1	TGTGCCAGCAGCTCACCCGGGACAGGGCATGAAAAACTGTTTTTT	CASSSPGTGHEKLFF
once	TRBV4-3	TRBJ2-3	-	TGCGCCAGCAGCCAAGATCTTGGAGCGTGGTCAGATACGCAGTATTTT	CASSQDLGAWSDTQYF
-	TRBV19	TRBJ2-5	-	TGTGCCAGTAGTATAGAGTGGCGGATACAAGAGACCCAGTACTTC	CASSIEWRIQETQYF
-	TRBV6-5	TRBJ2-7	-	TGTGCCAGCAGTCGTGACAGGATCCTCTCCTACGAGCAGTACTTC	CASSRDRILSYEQYF
few	TRBV3-1/TRBV3-2	TRBJ1-6	TRBD1	TGTGCCAGCAGCCCGGGACAGTTTTCACCCCTCCACTTT	CASSPGQFSPLHF
-	TRBV3-1/TRBV3-2	TRBJ2-7	-	TGTGCCAGCAGCCATTCTCGGGATAGTAGCGACGAGCAGTACTTC	CASSHSRDSSDEQYF
few	TRBV6-1	TRBJ1-2	-	TGTGCCAGCAGTGACCGGGGTAGGGCGGACTATGGCTACACCTTC	CASSDRGRADYGYTF
-	TRBV5-1	TRBJ2-2	-	TGCGCCAGCACGGCCGGGATCGAGAACACCGGGGAGCTGTTTTTT	CASTAGIENTGELFF
-	TRBV5-3	TRBJ1-1	-	TGTGCCAGAAGTTTTAAGGCGGGACGCCCAATGAACACTGAAGCTTTCTTT	CARSFKAGRPMNTEAFF
-	TRBV10-2	TRBJ1-5	-	TGCGCCAGCAGTGAGTCCACAGGGACTCAGCCCCAGCATTTT	CASSESTGTQPQHF
-	TRBV30	TRBJ1-6	-	TGTGCCTGGACTTACAGGGATGATTCACCCCTCCACTTT	CAWTYRDDSPLHF
-	TRBV3-1/TRBV3-2	TRBJ2-5	-	TGTGCCAGCGACAGCCGGACAGCCAACCAAGAGACCCAGTACTTC	CASDSRTANQETQYF
-	TRBV5-4	TRBJ1-2	TRBD1	TGTGCCAGCAGTTCGGGACAGGGGGCTCTCTATGGCTACACCTTC	CASSSGQGALYGYTF
-	TRBV5-1	TRBJ2-7	TRBD1	TGCGCCAGCAGCTTGAACAGGGGGCTCGAGCAGTACTTC	CASSLNRGLEQYF
-	TRBV6-1	TRBJ2-7	-	TGTGCCAGCAGTGACCGAGGACACTACGAGCAGTACTTC	CASSDRGHYEQYF
-	TRBV6-1	TRBJ1-2	-	TGTGCCAGCAGCCCCTATGAGAACTATGGCTACACCTTC	CASSPYENYGYTF
-	TRBV29-1	TRBJ2-4	-	TGCAGCACTCGGGAGAGGGCCAAAAACATTCAGTACTTC	CSTRERAKNIQYF
-	TRBV4-1	TRBJ2-1	TRBD2	TGCGCCAGCAGCCTCCGGACTAGCGGGGGGGTCCGGGGGGAGCAGTTCTTC	CASSLRTSGGVRGEQFF
-	TRBV9	TRBJ2-5	TRBD2	TGTGCCAGCAGCGCGACTAGCGGTCAAGAGACCCAGTACTTC	CASSATSGQETQYF
-	TRBV7-3	TRBJ1-2	TRBD1	TGTGCCAGCAGCGACGACAGGGTCGGCTACACCTTC	CASSDDRVGYTF
-	TRBV5-6	TRBJ2-1	TRBD1	TGTGCCAGCAGCAAGGGACAGAGCTCCTACAATGAGCAGTTCTTC	CASSKGQSSYNEQFF
few	TRBV25-1	TRBJ1-1	TRBD1	TGTGCCAGCAGTGCCACCGGGACAGGGGGCCTTATACCCACTGAAGCTTTCTTT	CASSATGTGGLIPTEAFF
-	TRBV18	TRBJ1-1	TRBD1	TGTGCCAGCTCATCCGACGGACAGGTGAACACTGAAGCTTTCTTT	CASSSDGQVNTEAFF
-	TRBV7-9	TRBJ1-2	-	TGTGCCAGCAGCTCAAGTGCGGTCTATGGCTACACCTTC	CASSSSAVYGYTF
-	TRBV7-6	TRBJ1-5	-	TGTGCCAGCAGCTTAGTTGCGGGGGGCGGTCAGCCCCAGCATTTT	CASSLVAGGGQPQHF
-	TRBV6-2/TRBV6-3	TRBJ1-1	-	TGTGCCAGCAGCCTACGCAGGGGTCGTAGGGAAGCTTTCTTT	CASSLRRGRREAFF
few	TRBV18	TRBJ1-3	TRBD1	TGTGCCAGCTCACCAAGAACAGGGGGCTCTGGAAACACCATATATTTT	CASSPRTGGSGNTIYF
-	TRBV9	TRBJ1-6	-	TGTGCCAGCAGCGTAGGGAGCCTCGGGGGATCACCCCTCCACTTT	CASSVGSLGGSPLHF
-	TRBV11-2	TRBJ1-2	-	TGTGCCAGCAGCTTAGCGGGAGGCGAGGGCTACACCTTC	CASSLAGGEGYTF
-	TRBV7-9	TRBJ1-4	TRBD1	TGTGCCAGCAGCTCCGGGACAGAGCGGGAAAAACTGTTTTTT	CASSSGTEREKLFF
once	TRBV5-1	TRBJ1-4	TRBD1	TGCGCCAGCAGCCCGACTCCCCCAGGGGGCGGTGAAAAACTGTTTTTT	CASSPTPPGGGEKLFF
-	TRBV6-5	TRBJ1-2	-	TGTGCCAGCAGACCATTGATCGGGACAAACTATGGCTACACCTTC	CASRPLIGTNYGYTF
few	TRBV16	TRBJ1-2	-	TGTGCCAGCAGCCAATCGGCCTTTGGTTTTTATGGCTACACCTTC	CASSQSAFGFYGYTF
-	TRBV27	TRBJ1-1	-	TGTGCCAGCAGTAACTACCCCGGGGGAAACACTGAAGCTTTCTTT	CASSNYPGGNTEAFF
-	TRBV7-9	TRBJ2-7	TRBD2	TGTGCCAGCAGCCTAAGCGGGGGGGAGCAGTACTTC	CASSLSGGEQYF
-	TRBV7-3	TRBJ2-3	TRBD1	TGTGCCAGCAGCCTACAGGGGCAGTCAGATACGCAGTATTTT	CASSLQGQSDTQYF
-	TRBV12-5	TRBJ2-1	TRBD2	TGTGCTAGTGGTTTGGGGCCCACCGGGACTAGAGGGATTGGTGAGCAGTTCTTC	CASGLGPTGTRGIGEQFF
-	TRBV4-2	TRBJ2-3	-	TGTGCCAGCAGCCAAGATGGGCAAGGGGGTGGGGCAGATACGCAGTATTTT	CASSQDGQGGGADTQYF
-	TRBV18	TRBJ1-2	TRBD1	TGTGCCAGCTCACCAGACAGGGAGCCCCGAGCCCATGGCTACACCTTC	CASSPDREPRAHGYTF
-	TRBV10-3	TRBJ1-4	-	TGTGCCACCGCGGATGGGAGAACTAATGAAAAACTGTTTTTT	CATADGRTNEKLFF
-	TRBV6-5	TRBJ2-5	-	TGTGCCAGCATTTCTGAGTGGTGGGAGACCCAGTACTTC	CASISEWWETQYF
once	TRBV5-1	TRBJ1-1	-	TGCGCCAGCAGCGAATCCCCACAGAACACTGAAGCTTTCTTT	CASSESPQNTEAFF
-	TRBV30	TRBJ1-4	-	TGTGCCTGGAGTGTACGACGGGGGATAGGGGAAAAACTGTTTTTT	CAWSVRRGIGEKLFF
-	TRBV19	TRBJ1-1	-	TGTGCCAGTAGTCTGCGGACAGTCACTGAAGCTTTCTTT	CASSLRTVTEAFF
-	TRBV30	TRBJ2-7	TRBD1	TGTGCCACCCACAGGGGTAGCGACGAGCAGTACTTC	CATHRGSDEQYF
-	TRBV18	TRBJ2-1	TRBD2	TGTGCCAGCTCACCACTAGGACTAGCGGGGGAGGAAGAGCAGTTCTTC	CASSPLGLAGEEEQFF
-	TRBV18	TRBJ2-7	TRBD1	TGTGCCAGCTCGCCAATGGGACAGTCCTTATGGTACTTC	CASSPMGQSLWYF
-	TRBV20-1	TRBJ2-5	TRBD1	TGCAGTGCTAGTGTGTCAGGGGGCGCATATGAGACCCAGTACTTC	CSASVSGGAYETQYF
-	TRBV5-1	TRBJ1-2	TRBD1	TGCGCCAGCAGCCGCTTCGGGACAGAAGTGCGAGGCTACACCTTC	CASSRFGTEVRGYTF
few	TRBV7-2	TRBJ1-2	-	TGTGCCAGCAGCACTACCCGGGACACTAGCTACACCTTC	CASSTTRDTSYTF
-	TRBV19	TRBJ1-2	-	TGTGCCAGTAGTTCCTACAGGGATAACTATGGCTACACCTTC	CASSSYRDNYGYTF
-	TRBV5-1	TRBJ1-3	-	TGCGCCAGCAGCTTGAGCGGAAACACCATATATTTT	CASSLSGNTIYF